This TCR beta chain was documented in a study of T cells in Graves' hyperthyroidism and ophthalmopathy. From RNA transcripts, TCR beta CDR3 regions were amplified. In the first-round RT-PCR of the TCR CDR3, the HTBI primer set was used. From the multiplex PCR reads, TCRdb called clonotypes with MiXCR, one entry per CDR3 protein. The profile covers roughly 500,000 distinct CDR3 sequences, with 46% appearing a single time and about two fifths taken by the ten largest. The table lists this clonotype with a few counts. The CDR3 runs to 15 residues. Germline lookup yields CDR1 DFQATT and CDR2 SNEGSKA (reference sequence). After removal of 5 bases from V and 4 bases from J, the junction contained 14 bases not matched to a gene.

The V gene is TRBV20-1, the J gene TRBJ2-7; 7 bases fit TRBD1. The sample consisted of peripheral blood or thyroid tissue (not recorded which). This receptor was obtained from an adult woman with Graves' disease, either hyperthyroidism or ophthalmopathy (not recorded which). CDR3 residues: CSASPRDRHFYEQYF. The CDR3 DNA is TGCAGTGCTTCACCCCGGGACAGACATTTTTACGAGCAGTACTTC.